This T cell receptor beta chain was sequenced in a study of blood T cell repertoires in COVID-19. Study-level background: Acute and convalescent COVID-19 samples came from the United States, Italy and Spain. The cDNA or gDNA used as material had been derived from T cells, B-cell-depleted T cells, or PBMCs.

The CDR3 is 15 residues long. The V segment lost 6 bases and the J segment 3 bases; nucleotides outside the gene matches: 8. Germline V gene lookup returns CDR1 ENHRY and CDR2 SYGVKD. Clones were sequenced by immunoSEQ multiplex PCR, and TCRdb holds only the in-frame ones, with some missing. The data hold around 63,000 clones, with over 70% observed a single time. Sequencing was carried out using peripheral blood. This sequence originates from a woman aged 45-65 years with active or convalescent COVID-19. V usage is TRBV10-3 and J usage is TRBJ1-1, with 9 bases that match TRBD1. DNA for the CDR3: TGTGCCATCAGAAAGACAGGGGGATGGCACACTGAAGCTTTCTTT. Amino acids: CAIRKTGGWHTEAFF.